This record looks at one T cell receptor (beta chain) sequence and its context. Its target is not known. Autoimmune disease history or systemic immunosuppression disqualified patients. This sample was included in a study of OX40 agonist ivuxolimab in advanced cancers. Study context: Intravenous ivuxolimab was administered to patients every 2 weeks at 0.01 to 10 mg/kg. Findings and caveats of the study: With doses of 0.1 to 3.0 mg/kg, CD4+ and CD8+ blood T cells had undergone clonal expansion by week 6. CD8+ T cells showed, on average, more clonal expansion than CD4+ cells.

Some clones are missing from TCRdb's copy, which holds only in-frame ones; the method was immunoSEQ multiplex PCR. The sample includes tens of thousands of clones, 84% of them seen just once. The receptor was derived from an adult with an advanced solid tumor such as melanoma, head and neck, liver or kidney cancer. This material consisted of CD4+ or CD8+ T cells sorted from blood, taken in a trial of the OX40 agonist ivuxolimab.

The CDR3 reads CASSSRDSSYEQYF. CDR3 sequence (DNA): TGTGCCAGTAGTTCACGGGACAGCTCCTACGAGCAGTACTTC. The chain has TRBV19 and TRBJ2-7, with 7 bases identical to TRBD1. The CDR3 contains 14 residues. The V segment lost 5 bases and the J segment 0 bases; nucleotides outside the gene matches: 4. The germline CDR1 and CDR2 sequences are LNHDA and SQIVND (reference sequence).